The 20 T cell receptor beta chains reported below all come from one sample, sequenced in a study of T-cell reconstitution after alpha-beta-depleted transplantation in children. Researchers prepared the TCRbeta library using unique molecular identifiers, the study reports. TCRdb re-called the PCR reads with MiXCR, one entry per CDR3 protein. The sample consists of about 210,000 distinct CDR3 sequences, roughly a sixth of them appearing once. The sequences come from PBMCs, mostly from graft donor cells, collected 360 days after TCRalphabeta/CD19-depleted stem cell transplant. The receptors shown here come from a male patient between 2 and 10 years old who had a stem cell transplant for acute lymphoblastic leukemia, so the T cells may come from the graft donor.

This clonotype has just one count. The chain couples TRBV7-2 to TRBJ2-7; no firm D call. V was cut by 5 bases and J by 6 bases, with 20 bases left in between. Germline loops: CDR1 SGHTA, CDR2 FQGNSA. The CDR3 has 15 residues. CDR3 DNA sequence: TGTGCCAGCAGCCCGCAAGGTGAAGCTATAGGCGAGCAGTACTTC. This sequence encodes CASSPQGEAIGEQYF.

The gene calls are TRBV18 and TRBJ1-5, with a weak D call TRBD1 (5 bases). V lost 5 bases and J 4 bases, leaving 21 bases between the germline ends. Germline V gene sequence: CDR1 KGHSH, CDR2 LQKENI. The CDR3 is 17 amino acids. The CDR3 loop reads CASSFSFTGDGNQPQHF. The CDR3 nucleotides are TGTGCCAGCTCATTCTCCTTTACGGGGGATGGGAATCAGCCCCAGCATTTT.

CDR3 amino acids: CASSYYGQGYEQYF. The CDR3 DNA reads TGTGCCAGCAGTTACTACGGACAGGGGTACGAGCAGTACTTC. The chain uses TRBV6-5 and TRBJ2-7; 9 bases line up with TRBD1. Per the germline V gene, CDR1 is MNHEY and CDR2 is SVGAGI. The CDR3 is 14 residues long. The trim removed 1 base at V and 4 bases at J, leaving 2 bases unmatched.

The J gene is TRBJ2-7, the V gene TRBV5-1, with 8 bases lining up with TRBD1. The V gene's germline CDR1 is SGHRS and CDR2 YFSETQ. CDR3 length: 15 amino acids. V lost 0 bases, J lost 2 bases, and 4 bases stayed unmatched. DNA for the CDR3: TGCGCCAGCAGCTTGGGGACAGGGACGACCTACGAGCAGTACTTC. It encodes CASSLGTGTTYEQYF.

The chain links TRBV11-1 to TRBJ2-3; 7 bases are a match to TRBD2. CDR3 length: 20 residues. The germline gives CDR1 SGHAT, CDR2 FQDESV (reference sequence). Unmatched junction bases numbered 23, after V lost 5 bases and J lost 3 bases. The chain's CDR3 is CASSLPSRGGGFSGTDTQYF. The CDR3 DNA follows: TGTGCCAGCAGCCTCCCCTCTCGTGGCGGGGGTTTTTCTGGGACAGATACGCAGTATTTT.

The genes are TRBV10-3 and TRBJ1-1, with D unresolved. V was pared by 0 bases and J by 5 bases, with 7 bases between. Per germline, CDR1 ENHRY and CDR2 SYGVKD. The CDR3 loop spans 13 amino acids. The CDR3 DNA is TGTGCCATCAGTGAGTCTACAGCGACTGAAGCTTTCTTT. It yields the protein CAISESTATEAFF.

A few counts support this clonotype. This chain connects TRBV7-8 to TRBJ2-1; a weak D match, TRBD2 (5 bases). The V end was cut by 7 bases, the J end by 3 bases, with 10 bases between. The CDR3 is made up of 13 amino acids. Germline assignment: CDR1 SGHVS and CDR2 FQNEAQ. The DNA of the CDR3 is TGTGCCAGCACCCTCCGGGACTACAATGAGCAGTTCTTC. Translated, it gives CASTLRDYNEQFF.

This clonotype was counted a few times. The CDR3 DNA sequence: TGCAGTGCTAGAGATCTCAGATCCCGACTCAATGAGCAGTTCTTC. Translation: CSARDLRSRLNEQFF. The chain recombines TRBV20-1 with TRBJ2-1; D unclear. Trimming pared 0 bases from V and 6 bases from J, leaving 15 bases between. The CDR3 covers 15 residues. Germline V gene sequence: CDR1 DFQATT, CDR2 SNEGSKA (reference sequence).

In nucleotides, the CDR3 is TGTGCCAGCAGTTTTCCCCGAGTGGATGGAGAGACCCAGTACTTC. Translated, it gives CASSFPRVDGETQYF. The chain is built from TRBV6-5 and TRBJ2-5; D remains ambiguous. The germline CDR1 and CDR2 sequences are MNHEY and SVGAGI. Trimming shortened V by 4 bases and J by 4 bases, and 16 bases separated the two germline ends. The CDR3 totals 15 residues.

The chain carries TRBV27 and TRBJ2-7; 8 bases are shared with TRBD1. With V trimmed by 6 bases and J by 3 bases, 4 bases remained unmatched. CDR1 MNHEY and CDR2 SMNVEV come from the germline V gene (reference sequence). The CDR3 sequence is 13 residues long. The CDR3 loop reads CASSRGPDYEQYF. DNA for the CDR3: TGTGCCAGCAGCAGGGGGCCGGACTACGAGCAGTACTTC.

This clonotype has just a few counts. The genes are TRBV5-1 and TRBJ1-2; the D gene is possibly TRBD1 (5 bases). Trimming left V 2 bases short and J 0 bases short, with 8 bases between. Germline-derived CDR1 and CDR2 are SGHRS and YFSETQ. This CDR3 has 14 residues. The CDR3 bases are TGCGCCAGCAGCTTAGCAGGGCCTAACTATGGCTACACCTTC. Its protein is CASSLAGPNYGYTF.

This chain connects TRBV6-2 or TRBV6-3 to TRBJ2-7, with D uncertain. Trimming left V 11 bases short and J 2 bases short, with 13 bases between. The germline V gene has CDR1 MNHEY and CDR2 SVGEGT. This CDR3 region has 12 residues. The CDR3 sequence is CASAKVAYEQYF. The CDR3 nucleotides read TGTGCCTCCGCGAAGGTTGCCTACGAGCAGTACTTC.

In its sample, this clonotype was seen many times. V usage is TRBV12-3 or TRBV12-4 and J usage is TRBJ1-4; no clear D. CDR3 length: 12 residues. Between the trimmed V and J ends, which lost 5 bases and 8 bases, there was a span of 9 bases. CDR3 protein: CASSPGEEKLFF. CDR3 DNA sequence: TGTGCCAGCAGTCCAGGAGAAGAAAAACTGTTTTTT.

The J gene is TRBJ2-5, the V gene TRBV5-1, with 12 bases lining up with TRBD1. Germline-derived CDR1 and CDR2 are SGHRS and YFSETQ. The length of the CDR3 is 16 residues. The ends lost 0 bases at V and 1 base at J; junction bases unmatched: 1. The DNA of the CDR3 is TGCGCCAGCAGCTTGGGGGACAGGGGGCTCCAAGAGACCCAGTACTTC. This encodes CASSLGDRGLQETQYF. The whole variable domain, filled in from reference TRBV5-1 and TRBJ2-5, reads KAGVTQTPRYLIKTRGQQVTLSCSPISGHRSVSWYQQTPGQGLQFLFEYFSETQRNKGNFPGRFSGRQFSNSRSEMNVSTLELGDSALYLCASSLGDRGLQETQYFGPGTRLLVL.

The chain joins TRBV12-3 or TRBV12-4 to TRBJ2-5; D might be TRBD1 (5 bases). With 3 bases removed from V and 3 bases from J, the gap between germline ends came to 8 bases. CDR3 length equals 13 residues. As DNA, the CDR3 is TGTGCCAGCAGTTTGGACAACGAAGAGACCCAGTACTTC. As protein: CASSLDNEETQYF.

This clonotype has at least ten counts. The rearrangement links TRBV12-3 or TRBV12-4 to TRBJ2-7; D is unresolved. V was shortened by 5 bases and J by 4 bases, with 6 bases between the two germline ends. CDR3 size: 11 residues. This CDR3 is CASSDQYEQYF. In DNA, the CDR3 is TGTGCCAGCAGTGACCAGTACGAGCAGTACTTC.

This clonotype was found a few times. This sequence joins TRBV20-1 and TRBJ1-5; D not certain. Trimming removed 5 bases at V and 3 bases at J, with 11 bases between. The germline gives CDR1 DFQATT, CDR2 SNEGSKA (reference sequence). The CDR3 covers 13 residues. The DNA of the CDR3 is TGCAGTGCTTCGGCACAGTACAATCAGCCCCAGCATTTT. This gives the protein CSASAQYNQPQHF.

This clonotype was seen more than once but under ten times. This chain joins TRBV5-1 and TRBJ2-3; D might be TRBD2 (6 bases). CDR3 length: 14 amino acids. Trimming took 2 bases from V and 6 from J, leaving 13 bases between them. CDR1 SGHRS and CDR2 YFSETQ come from the germline V gene. The CDR3 nucleotides are TGCGCCAGCAGCTTTGAGGCCCGGGGGGATACGCAGTATTTT. It specifies CASSFEARGDTQYF.

Remarks on this clonotype: At one of its ends the junction is not consistent with the germline gene, which may arise from a read error. The chain employs TRBV15 and TRBJ2-7, with 8 bases lining up with TRBD1. The CDR3 loop spans 15 amino acids. Germline V CDR1 and CDR2: LNHNV, YYDKDF (reference sequence). CDR3 sequence: CATSRDQGAPYEQYF. CDR3 nucleotides: TGTGCCACCAGCAGAGATCAGGGGGCGCCCTATGAGCAGTACTTC.

The J gene is TRBJ1-3, the V gene TRBV12-3 or TRBV12-4; D gene unclear. The CDR3 sequence is 14 residues long. V was pared by 3 bases and J by 0 bases, with 6 bases between. The CDR3 sequence is CASSLMSSGNTIYF. In DNA form, the CDR3 reads TGTGCCAGCAGTTTGATGAGCTCTGGAAACACCATATATTTT.